This T cell receptor beta chain was captured in a study of shared clonotypes between healthy human individuals. CDR3 size: 14 residues. The germline CDR1 and CDR2 sequences are SGHRS and YFSETQ. Trimming took 2 bases from V and 12 from J; bases not matched to a gene: 9. On this clone: A far larger clone is only one base removed, so a read error is likely.

Each subset's genomic DNA was split evenly across several immunoSEQ plates. Replicate PCRs run on unsorted PBMC used around 0.3 ug DNA, which was 31,000 or so T cell genomes. The data were produced by immunoSEQ multiplex PCR, yet TCRdb's version contains in-frame clones alone and is incomplete. The table has some 530,000 clones, 81% seen once; the top ten hold over 9.5%. This TCR was recovered from a woman aged 40 to 49 in good health. Some clones in this sample may be carry-over from other donors' samples. Sequencing was done on a sample of PBMCs. The chain has TRBV5-1 and TRBJ2-4; 9 bases line up with TRBD1. The DNA of the CDR3 is TGCGCCAGCAGCTTAACAGGGGGCTCGGACACTCAGTACTTC. Protein: CASSLTGGSDTQYF.